The clone carrying this T cell receptor (beta chain) was detected ten times or more. During its preparation, the TCRbeta library received unique molecular identifiers. One entry per CDR3 protein, called by TCRdb with MiXCR from the PCR reads. The table lists some 600,000 distinct CDR3 sequences, 10% to 15% of them singletons. The entry originates in a study of T-cell reconstitution after alpha-beta-depleted transplantation in children. The CDR3 is 16 residues long. V shed 6 bases and J shed 0 bases, with 16 bases lying between them. V and J are TRBV12-3 or TRBV12-4 and TRBJ2-3; D is undetermined. This specimen consisted of PBMCs, mostly from graft donor cells, obtained 360 days after TCRalphabeta/CD19-depleted stem cell transplant. The sequence was collected from a male patient younger than 18 who had a stem cell transplant for acute myeloid leukemia, so the T cells may come from the graft donor. CDR3 in amino acids: CASRESQGFSTDTQYF. The CDR3 DNA is TGTGCCAGCAGGGAAAGCCAAGGTTTTAGCACAGATACGCAGTATTTT.